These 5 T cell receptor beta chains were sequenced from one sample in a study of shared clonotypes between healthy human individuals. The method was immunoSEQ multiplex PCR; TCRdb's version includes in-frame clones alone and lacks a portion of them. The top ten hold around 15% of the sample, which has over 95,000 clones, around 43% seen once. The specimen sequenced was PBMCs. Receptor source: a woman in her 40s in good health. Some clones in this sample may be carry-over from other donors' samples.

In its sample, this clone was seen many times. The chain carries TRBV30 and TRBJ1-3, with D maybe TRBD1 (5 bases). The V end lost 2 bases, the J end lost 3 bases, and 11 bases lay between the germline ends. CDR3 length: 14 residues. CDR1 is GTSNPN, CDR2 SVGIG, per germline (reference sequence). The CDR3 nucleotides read TGTGCCTGGAGTATTGGAGGGGTTGGAAACACCATATATTTT. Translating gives CAWSIGGVGNTIYF. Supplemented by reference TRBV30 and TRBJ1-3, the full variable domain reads SQTIHQWPATLVQPVGSPLSLECTVEGTSNPNLYWYRQAAGRGLQLLFYSVGIGQISSEVPQNLSASRPQDRQFILSSKKLLLSDSGFYLCAWSIGGVGNTIYFGEGSWLTVV.

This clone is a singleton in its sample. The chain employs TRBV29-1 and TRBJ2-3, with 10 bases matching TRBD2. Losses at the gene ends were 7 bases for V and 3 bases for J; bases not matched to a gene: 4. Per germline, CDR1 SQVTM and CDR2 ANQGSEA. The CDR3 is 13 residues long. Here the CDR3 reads CSGAGGRTDTQYF. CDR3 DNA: TGCAGCGGAGCGGGAGGGAGAACAGATACGCAGTATTTT.

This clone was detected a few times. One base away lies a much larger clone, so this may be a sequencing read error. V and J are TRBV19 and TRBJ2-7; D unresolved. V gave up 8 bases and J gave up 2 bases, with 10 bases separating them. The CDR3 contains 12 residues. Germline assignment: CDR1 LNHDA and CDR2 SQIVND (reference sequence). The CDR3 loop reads CASGTGAYEQYF. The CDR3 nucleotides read TGTGCCAGTGGTACTGGAGCCTACGAGCAGTACTTC. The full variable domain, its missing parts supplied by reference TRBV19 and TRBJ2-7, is DGGITQSPKYLFRKEGQNVTLSCEQNLNHDAMYWYRQDPGQGLRLIYYSQIVNDFQKGDIAEGYSVSREKKESFPLTVTSAQKNPTAFYLCASGTGAYEQYFGPGTRLTVT.

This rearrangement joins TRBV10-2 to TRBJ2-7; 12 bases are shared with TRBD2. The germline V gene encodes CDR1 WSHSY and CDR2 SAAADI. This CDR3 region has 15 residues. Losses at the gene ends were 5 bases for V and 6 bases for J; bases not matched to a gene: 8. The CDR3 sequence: CASSLAGGPGVEQYF. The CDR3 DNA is TGCGCCAGCAGTCTAGCGGGAGGGCCCGGGGTCGAGCAGTACTTC.

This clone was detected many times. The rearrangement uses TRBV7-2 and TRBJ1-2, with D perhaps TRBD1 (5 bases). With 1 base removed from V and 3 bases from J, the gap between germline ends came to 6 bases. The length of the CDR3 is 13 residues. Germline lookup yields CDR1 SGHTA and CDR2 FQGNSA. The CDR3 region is CASSLGGDYGYTF. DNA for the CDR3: TGTGCCAGCAGCTTAGGAGGGGACTATGGCTACACCTTC. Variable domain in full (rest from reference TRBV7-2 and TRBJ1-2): GAGVSQSPSNKVTEKGKDVELRCDPISGHTALYWYRQSLGQGLEFLIYFQGNSAPDKSGLPSDRFSAERTGGSVSTLTIQRTQQEDSAVYLCASSLGGDYGYTFGSGTRLTVV.